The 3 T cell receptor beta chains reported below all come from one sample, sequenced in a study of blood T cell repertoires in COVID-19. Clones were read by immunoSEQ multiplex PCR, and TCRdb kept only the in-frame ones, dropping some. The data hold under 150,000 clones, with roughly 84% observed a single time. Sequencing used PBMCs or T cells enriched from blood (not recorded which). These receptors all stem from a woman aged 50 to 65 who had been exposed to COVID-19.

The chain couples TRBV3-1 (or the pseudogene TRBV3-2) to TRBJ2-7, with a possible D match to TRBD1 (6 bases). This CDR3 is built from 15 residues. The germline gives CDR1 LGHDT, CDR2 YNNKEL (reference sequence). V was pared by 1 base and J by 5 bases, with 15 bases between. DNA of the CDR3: TGTGCCAGCAGCCAAGGGCCGACAGGATTCGACGAGCAGTACTTC. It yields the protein CASSQGPTGFDEQYF.

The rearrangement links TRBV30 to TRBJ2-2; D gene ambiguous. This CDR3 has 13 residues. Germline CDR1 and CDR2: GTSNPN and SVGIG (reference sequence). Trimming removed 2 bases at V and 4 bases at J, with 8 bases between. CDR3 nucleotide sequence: TGTGCCTGGAGTTTCCTTTCCACCGGGGAGCTGTTTTTT. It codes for CAWSFLSTGELFF.

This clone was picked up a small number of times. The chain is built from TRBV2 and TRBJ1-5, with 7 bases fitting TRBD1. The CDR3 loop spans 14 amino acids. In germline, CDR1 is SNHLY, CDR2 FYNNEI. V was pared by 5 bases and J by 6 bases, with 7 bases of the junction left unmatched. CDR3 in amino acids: CASSQRQGGQPQHF. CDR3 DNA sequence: TGTGCCAGCAGTCAAAGACAGGGCGGTCAGCCCCAGCATTTT. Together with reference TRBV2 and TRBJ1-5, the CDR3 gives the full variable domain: EPEVTQTPSHQVTQMGQEVILRCVPISNHLYFYWYRQILGQKVEFLVSFYNNEISEKSEIFDDQFSVERPDGSNFTLKIRSTKLEDSAMYFCASSQRQGGQPQHFGDGTRLSIL.